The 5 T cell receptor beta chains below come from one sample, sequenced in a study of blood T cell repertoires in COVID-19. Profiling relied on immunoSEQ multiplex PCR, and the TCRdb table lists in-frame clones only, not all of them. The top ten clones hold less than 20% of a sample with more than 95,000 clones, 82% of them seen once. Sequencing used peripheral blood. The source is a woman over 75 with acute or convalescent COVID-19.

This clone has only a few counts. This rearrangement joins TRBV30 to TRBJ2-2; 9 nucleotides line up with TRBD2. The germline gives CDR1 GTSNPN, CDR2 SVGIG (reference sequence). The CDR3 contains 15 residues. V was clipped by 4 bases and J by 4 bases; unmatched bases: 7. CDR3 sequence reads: CAWTLLTSGTGELFF. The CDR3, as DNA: TGTGCCTGGACCCTCTTGACTAGCGGCACCGGGGAGCTGTTTTTT.

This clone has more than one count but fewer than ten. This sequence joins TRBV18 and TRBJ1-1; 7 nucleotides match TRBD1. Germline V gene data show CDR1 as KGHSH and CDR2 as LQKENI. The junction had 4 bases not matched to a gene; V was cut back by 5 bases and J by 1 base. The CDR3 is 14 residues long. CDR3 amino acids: CASSSRDRNTEAFF. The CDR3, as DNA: TGTGCCAGCTCATCGCGGGACAGGAACACTGAAGCTTTCTTT. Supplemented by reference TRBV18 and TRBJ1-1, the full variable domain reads NAGVMQNPRHLVRRRGQEARLRCSPMKGHSHVYWYRQLPEEGLKFMVYLQKENIIDESGMPKERFSAEFPKEGPSILRIQQVVRGDSAAYFCASSSRDRNTEAFFGQGTRLTVV.

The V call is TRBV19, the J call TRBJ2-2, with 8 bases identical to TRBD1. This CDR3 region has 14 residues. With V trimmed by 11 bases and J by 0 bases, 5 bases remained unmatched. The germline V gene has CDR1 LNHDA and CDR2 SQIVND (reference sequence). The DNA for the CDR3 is TGTGCCGGGAGGACAGGGACGAACACCGGGGAGCTGTTTTTT. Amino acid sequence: CAGRTGTNTGELFF.

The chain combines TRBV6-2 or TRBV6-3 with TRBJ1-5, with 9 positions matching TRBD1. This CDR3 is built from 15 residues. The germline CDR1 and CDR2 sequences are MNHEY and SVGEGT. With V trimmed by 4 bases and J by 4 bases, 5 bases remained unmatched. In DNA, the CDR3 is TGTGCCAGCAGTTTACGAGGACAGGGGAATCAGCCCCAGCATTTT. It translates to CASSLRGQGNQPQHF.

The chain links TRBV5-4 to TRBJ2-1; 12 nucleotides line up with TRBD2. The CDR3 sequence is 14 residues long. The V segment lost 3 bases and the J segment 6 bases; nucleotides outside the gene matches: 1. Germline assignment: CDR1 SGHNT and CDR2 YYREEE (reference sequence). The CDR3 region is CASSWTSGANEQFF. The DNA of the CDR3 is TGTGCCAGCAGCTGGACTAGCGGGGCCAATGAGCAGTTCTTC.